This entry is about one T cell receptor beta chain. The data stem from a study of blood T cell repertoires in COVID-19. Study information: Some COVID-19 samples were acute and others convalescent; all came from the United States, Italy and Spain. The cDNA or gDNA used as material had been derived from T cells, B-cell-depleted T cells, or PBMCs.

The authors' processing: Amplification of reference gene primers was used by the study to estimate nucleated cell counts. Libraries were prepared by immunoSEQ multiplex PCR; TCRdb keeps only in-frame clonotypes and omits some of them. For V, J and clone size, that table is used; D and trimming come from the DNA. The table lists 40,000 to 45,000 clones, under 90% of them singletons. Trimming stripped 5 bases from V and 7 bases from J, with 9 bases between. This CDR3 is 12 amino acids long. Per germline, CDR1 LGHDT and CDR2 YNNKEL (reference sequence). The V call is TRBV3-1 (or the pseudogene TRBV3-2), the J call TRBJ1-5; unclear D gene. The clonotype was recovered from a man aged 45-60 years with active COVID-19. The sequenced material came from peripheral blood. CDR3 coding DNA: TGTGCCAGCAGCATCGGGGAACAGCCCCAGCATTTT. Amino acids: CASSIGEQPQHF.